A selection of T cell receptor beta chains follows, all from one sample in a study of long-term antiretroviral therapy in people with HIV. Clones were read by immunoSEQ multiplex PCR, and TCRdb kept only the in-frame ones, dropping some. The sample consists of around 20,000 clones, 85% to 90% of them appearing once. The starting material was unsorted PBMCs, obtained 4.2 years after starting antiretroviral therapy. The receptors shown here come from a man aged 50-60 years with HIV. CDR3s include the opening cysteine and the closing phenylalanine or tryptophan. Each record gives: D gene, V gene, J gene, clone size, CDR3 protein, CDR3 DNA. A D gene is named only where the DNA matches it firmly. The size of a clone is reported for some rows only, either as once, few or many, or as a class for expanded clones.

D gene: .
V gene: TRBV7-2
J gene: TRBJ2-7
clone size: .
CDR3 protein: CASSFAYEQYF
CDR3 DNA: TGTGCCAGCAGCTTCGCCTACGAGCAGTACTTC

D gene: .
V gene: TRBV29-1
J gene: TRBJ2-2
clone size: .
CDR3 protein: CSVTLGGRGTGELFF
CDR3 DNA: TGCAGCGTTACCCTCGGGGGGCGAGGTACCGGGGAGCTGTTTTTT

D gene: .
V gene: TRBV25-1
J gene: TRBJ2-3
clone size: .
CDR3 protein: CASSFTDTQYF
CDR3 DNA: TGTGCCAGCAGCTTCACAGATACGCAGTATTTT

D gene: TRBD1
V gene: TRBV29-1
J gene: TRBJ2-1
clone size: once
CDR3 protein: CSVRTGASEQFF
CDR3 DNA: TGCAGCGTGAGGACAGGGGCGAGTGAGCAGTTCTTC

D gene: .
V gene: TRBV11-2
J gene: TRBJ1-1
clone size: .
CDR3 protein: CASSWTNTEAFF
CDR3 DNA: TGTGCCAGCAGCTGGACGAACACTGAAGCTTTCTTT

D gene: TRBD2
V gene: TRBV29-1
J gene: TRBJ2-4
clone size: .
CDR3 protein: CSVGQGGFLAKNIQYF
CDR3 DNA: TGCAGCGTTGGGCAGGGAGGGTTTCTAGCCAAAAACATTCAGTACTTC

D gene: .
V gene: TRBV7-9
J gene: TRBJ1-3
clone size: few
CDR3 protein: CASSLDGGSTWGNTIYF
CDR3 DNA: TGTGCCAGCAGCTTAGATGGCGGATCAACATGGGGAAACACCATATATTTT

D gene: TRBD1
V gene: TRBV5-5
J gene: TRBJ1-2
clone size: .
CDR3 protein: CASSFPPGQGLGYTF
CDR3 DNA: TGTGCCAGCAGCTTTCCACCGGGACAGGGGCTAGGCTACACCTTC

D gene: .
V gene: TRBV6-6
J gene: TRBJ2-7
clone size: few
CDR3 protein: CASSPQGGVEQYF
CDR3 DNA: TGTGCCAGCAGTCCGCAGGGAGGAGTCGAGCAGTACTTC

D gene: TRBD1
V gene: TRBV28
J gene: TRBJ2-7
clone size: .
CDR3 protein: CASSDWTGGQVYEQYF
CDR3 DNA: TGTGCCAGCAGTGACTGGACAGGGGGCCAAGTCTACGAGCAGTACTTC

D gene: .
V gene: TRBV5-1
J gene: TRBJ2-7
clone size: .
CDR3 protein: CASSFEGRSGEQYF
CDR3 DNA: TGCGCCAGCAGCTTCGAGGGCCGCTCGGGCGAGCAGTACTTC

D gene: TRBD1
V gene: TRBV6-5
J gene: TRBJ1-2
clone size: once
CDR3 protein: CASRPGQGSFGYTF
CDR3 DNA: TGTGCCAGCCGACCGGGACAGGGGTCGTTCGGCTACACCTTC

D gene: TRBD1
V gene: TRBV28
J gene: TRBJ2-7
clone size: .
CDR3 protein: CASSSTWTGEVYGTTDYSYEQYF
CDR3 DNA: TGTGCCAGCAGTTCAACTTGGACAGGGGAGGTCTACGGTACTACGGACTACAGCTACGAGCAGTACTTC

D gene: .
V gene: TRBV7-2
J gene: TRBJ2-2
clone size: .
CDR3 protein: CASSSANTGELFF
CDR3 DNA: TGTGCCAGCAGCTCCGCGAACACCGGGGAGCTGTTTTTT

D gene: .
V gene: TRBV30
J gene: TRBJ1-1
clone size: once
CDR3 protein: CAWSPTGGTEAFF
CDR3 DNA: TGTGCCTGGAGCCCCACGGGAGGCACTGAAGCTTTCTTT

D gene: .
V gene: TRBV15
J gene: TRBJ2-7
clone size: .
CDR3 protein: CATSREGVLNEQYF
CDR3 DNA: TGTGCCACCAGCAGAGAAGGGGTCTTGAACGAGCAGTACTTC

D gene: .
V gene: TRBV4-3
J gene: TRBJ2-6
clone size: .
CDR3 protein: CASSQVGNVLTF
CDR3 DNA: TGCGCCAGCAGCCAAGTCGGCAACGTCCTGACTTTC

D gene: TRBD2
V gene: TRBV27
J gene: TRBJ2-3
clone size: .
CDR3 protein: CASTSLLGGDTQYF
CDR3 DNA: TGTGCCAGCACCTCTCTCCTGGGGGGGGATACGCAGTATTTT

D gene: .
V gene: TRBV29-1
J gene: TRBJ1-5
clone size: .
CDR3 protein: CSVGGGNQPQHF
CDR3 DNA: TGCAGCGTTGGGGGGGGCAATCAGCCCCAGCATTTT

D gene: TRBD2
V gene: TRBV19
J gene: TRBJ2-3
clone size: .
CDR3 protein: CASSIRPGGATADTQYF
CDR3 DNA: TGTGCCAGTAGTATAAGGCCCGGGGGGGCCACGGCAGATACGCAGTATTTT

D gene: TRBD1
V gene: TRBV4-3
J gene: TRBJ1-4
clone size: once
CDR3 protein: CASSQERQGGTNEKLFF
CDR3 DNA: TGCGCCAGCAGCCAAGAGAGGCAGGGGGGAACTAATGAAAAACTGTTTTTT

D gene: .
V gene: TRBV5-1
J gene: TRBJ1-3
clone size: .
CDR3 protein: CASSLEGGPGNTIYF
CDR3 DNA: TGCGCCAGCAGCTTGGAGGGGGGGCCTGGAAACACCATATATTTT

D gene: .
V gene: TRBV9
J gene: TRBJ1-1
clone size: once
CDR3 protein: CASSVVDRYTEAFF
CDR3 DNA: TGTGCCAGCAGCGTAGTAGACAGATACACTGAAGCTTTCTTT

D gene: .
V gene: TRBV15
J gene: TRBJ1-1
clone size: .
CDR3 protein: CATSRGPAAEAFF
CDR3 DNA: TGTGCCACCAGCAGAGGCCCGGCAGCCGAAGCTTTCTTT

D gene: TRBD2
V gene: TRBV5-1
J gene: TRBJ2-5
clone size: .
CDR3 protein: CASRISGGAFETQYF
CDR3 DNA: TGCGCCAGCAGAATTAGCGGGGGGGCCTTTGAGACCCAGTACTTC

D gene: .
V gene: TRBV9
J gene: TRBJ2-3
clone size: .
CDR3 protein: CASSVVESFTDTQYF
CDR3 DNA: TGTGCCAGCAGCGTAGTGGAGTCTTTCACAGATACGCAGTATTTT

D gene: .
V gene: TRBV10-3
J gene: TRBJ1-5
clone size: .
CDR3 protein: CASRQSGDSNQPQHF
CDR3 DNA: TGTGCCAGCCGACAATCTGGGGATAGCAATCAGCCCCAGCATTTT

D gene: .
V gene: TRBV6-6
J gene: TRBJ1-3
clone size: .
CDR3 protein: CASLNRGGNTIYF
CDR3 DNA: TGTGCCAGCCTAAACCGGGGAGGAAACACCATATATTTT

D gene: .
V gene: TRBV29-1
J gene: TRBJ2-6
clone size: .
CDR3 protein: CSVEDRGAGANVLTF
CDR3 DNA: TGCAGCGTTGAAGATCGGGGAGCTGGCGCCAACGTCCTGACTTTC

D gene: .
V gene: TRBV6-6
J gene: TRBJ2-7
clone size: .
CDR3 protein: CASKDSSLYEQYF
CDR3 DNA: TGTGCCAGCAAGGACAGCTCACTCTACGAGCAGTACTTC

D gene: .
V gene: TRBV9
J gene: TRBJ2-2
clone size: once
CDR3 protein: CASSVDPDTGELFF
CDR3 DNA: TGTGCCAGCAGCGTAGATCCCGACACCGGGGAGCTGTTTTTT

D gene: .
V gene: TRBV19
J gene: TRBJ1-6
clone size: .
CDR3 protein: CASSIRQNSPLHF
CDR3 DNA: TGTGCCAGTAGTATCCGGCAGAATTCACCCCTCCACTTT

D gene: .
V gene: TRBV6-1
J gene: TRBJ1-3
clone size: .
CDR3 protein: CASGEQAGNTIYF
CDR3 DNA: TGTGCCAGCGGAGAACAGGCTGGAAACACCATATATTTT

D gene: .
V gene: TRBV7-2
J gene: TRBJ2-7
clone size: .
CDR3 protein: CASSLATYEQYF
CDR3 DNA: TGTGCCAGCAGCTTAGCTACCTACGAGCAGTACTTC

D gene: .
V gene: TRBV7-8
J gene: TRBJ2-3
clone size: .
CDR3 protein: CASRVGGDTQYF
CDR3 DNA: TGTGCCAGCAGAGTCGGAGGCGATACGCAGTATTTT

D gene: .
V gene: TRBV6-1
J gene: TRBJ2-3
clone size: few
CDR3 protein: CASSASGIAANGDTQYF
CDR3 DNA: TGTGCCAGCAGTGCCTCTGGTATAGCGGCGAATGGGGATACGCAGTATTTT

D gene: .
V gene: TRBV10-1
J gene: TRBJ2-7
clone size: few
CDR3 protein: CASSEGGEQYF
CDR3 DNA: TGCGCCAGCAGTGAAGGAGGCGAGCAGTACTTC

D gene: .
V gene: TRBV13
J gene: TRBJ2-5
clone size: once
CDR3 protein: CASSFGDSQETQYF
CDR3 DNA: TGTGCCAGCAGCTTTGGAGACAGCCAAGAGACCCAGTACTTC